One sample yielded the 21 T cell receptor beta chains listed below, sequenced in a study of T-cell reconstitution after alpha-beta-depleted transplantation in children. Molecular barcoding with unique molecular identifiers was used for the TCRbeta library. TCRdb re-derived calls from the PCR reads in MiXCR, one entry per CDR3 protein. The sample lists 240,000 or so distinct CDR3 sequences, approximately 8.9% seen once, with 6.3% in the top ten. Sequenced material: PBMCs, mostly from graft donor cells, taken 180 days after TCRalphabeta/CD19-depleted stem cell transplant. The receptors derive from a male patient aged 10-17 years who had a stem cell transplant for acute lymphoblastic leukemia, so the T cells may come from the graft donor.

This clonotype has ten or more counts. The CDR3 loop reads CASSYGAKNIQYF. Written as DNA, the CDR3 is TGTGCCAGCAGTTACGGTGCCAAAAACATTCAGTACTTC. J is TRBJ2-4 and V is TRBV6-5; no clear D gene. This CDR3 is 13 amino acids long. Per the germline V gene, CDR1 is MNHEY and CDR2 is SVGAGI. V was shortened by 2 bases and J by 1 base, with 3 bases between the two germline ends.

Many counts were recorded for this clonotype. The gene calls are TRBV3-1 and TRBJ2-5; D is ambiguous. Germline V gene lookup returns CDR1 LGHDT and CDR2 YNNKEL (reference sequence). V shed 1 base and J shed 3 bases, with 9 bases lying between them. CDR3 size: 14 residues. The CDR3 sequence: CASSQGVAKETQYF. CDR3 nucleotide sequence: TGTGCCAGCAGCCAAGGCGTGGCGAAAGAGACCCAGTACTTC.

The table lists this clonotype with many counts. The chain carries TRBV6-1 and TRBJ2-3, with no clear D. V lost 6 bases and J lost 2, with 6 bases in between. The germline V gene has CDR1 MNHNS and CDR2 SASEGT. This CDR3 contains 12 residues. CDR3 nucleotide sequence: TGTGCCAGCAGGTTTTCCACAGATACGCAGTATTTT. This sequence encodes CASRFSTDTQYF.

This clonotype was counted many times. The V call is TRBV14, the J call TRBJ2-1; possible D gene TRBD1, 5 bases. CDR3 size: 14 residues. Trimming cost V 3 bases and J 2 bases, with 8 bases left between them. Germline CDR1 and CDR2: SGHDN and FVKESK. The CDR3 loop is CASSHDRPYNEQFF. CDR3 DNA: TGTGCCAGCAGCCACGACAGACCCTACAATGAGCAGTTCTTC.

This rearrangement joins TRBV29-1 to TRBJ1-2, with 9 bases lining up with TRBD1. The CDR3 has 13 amino acids. Germline V CDR1 and CDR2: SQVTM, ANQGSEA. With 4 bases clipped from V and 2 bases from J, the junction kept 2 bases outside the gene matches. This chain's CDR3 is CSVGGQGNYGYTF. The CDR3 DNA sequence: TGCAGCGTTGGGGGACAGGGAAACTATGGCTACACCTTC.

In this sample, this clonotype turned up many times. J is TRBJ1-5 and V is TRBV5-1; no definite D call. This CDR3 is built from 15 residues. With 2 bases removed from V and 0 bases from J, the gap between germline ends came to 9 bases. Germline-derived CDR1 and CDR2 are SGHRS and YFSETQ. Here the CDR3 DNA reads TGCGCCAGCAGCTTTTCGTCCGGTAGCAATCAGCCCCAGCATTTT. Its protein product is CASSFSSGSNQPQHF.

This clonotype showed up many times. The gene calls are TRBV5-6 and TRBJ2-4; the D gene is possibly TRBD2 (5 bases). This CDR3 contains 14 residues. Germline-derived CDR1 and CDR2 are SGHDT and YYEEEE. V shed 3 bases and J shed 3 bases, with 10 bases lying between them. CDR3 coding DNA: TGTGCCAGCAGCTCGGAGGAAGGCAAAAACATTCAGTACTTC. Protein product: CASSSEEGKNIQYF.

This clonotype was found many times. The chain carries TRBV11-1 and TRBJ2-4; a weak D match, TRBD2 (5 bases). Germline assignment: CDR1 SGHAT and CDR2 FQDESV (reference sequence). Trimming stripped 3 bases from V and 3 bases from J, with 9 bases between. The CDR3 consists of 14 residues. The CDR3 spells CASSFSEVKNIQYF. CDR3 sequence (DNA): TGTGCCAGCAGCTTTTCGGAGGTCAAAAACATTCAGTACTTC.

This clonotype came up many times. J is TRBJ2-1 and V is TRBV24-1; 8 positions agree with TRBD2. The germline V gene encodes CDR1 KGHDR and CDR2 SFDVKD. The CDR3 is 16 amino acids. V shed 0 bases and J 0 bases; nucleotides not matched to a gene: 0. In DNA, the CDR3 is TGTGCCACCAGTGATTTGGGGACTAGCTCCTACAATGAGCAGTTCTTC. Its translation is CATSDLGTSSYNEQFF.

The table lists this clonotype with many counts. The J gene is TRBJ1-1, the V gene TRBV7-9; D gene uncertain. Germline assignment: CDR1 SEHNR and CDR2 FQNEAQ (reference sequence). This CDR3 contains 11 residues. V was trimmed by 0 bases and J by 8 bases, leaving 4 bases between them. The CDR3: CASSLAPEAFF. In DNA, the CDR3 is TGTGCCAGCAGCTTAGCCCCAGAAGCTTTCTTT.

This clonotype was detected many times. The CDR3 protein is CASNGQGGAEAFF. CDR3 nucleotides: TGTGCCAGTAATGGACAGGGTGGGGCTGAAGCTTTCTTT. The chain joins TRBV19 to TRBJ1-1, with TRBD1 matching over 8 bases. CDR1 and CDR2 (germline): LNHDA, SQIVND (reference sequence). Trimming cost V 7 bases and J 6 bases; bases outside gene matches: 7. The CDR3 has 13 residues.

This clonotype was counted at least ten times. The rearrangement joins TRBV6-5 to TRBJ2-7; tentative D call: TRBD1 (6 bases). With 0 bases removed from V and 3 bases from J, the gap between germline ends came to 18 bases. The CDR3 spans 17 residues. Germline CDR1 and CDR2: MNHEY and SVGAGI. CDR3 nucleotides: TGTGCCAGCAGTTACTCTCACGCAGGGGTATTGGTCTACGAGCAGTACTTC. Protein: CASSYSHAGVLVYEQYF.

This clonotype has a count of ten or more. The chain links TRBV5-4 to TRBJ2-2, with 12 bases lining up with TRBD2. Germline V CDR1 and CDR2: SGHNT, YYREEE (reference sequence). CDR3 length equals 19 residues. V gave up 3 bases and J gave up 2 bases; unmatched junction bases: 11. The CDR3 spells CASSSRGASGGENTGELFF. CDR3 bases: TGTGCCAGCAGCTCACGGGGGGCTAGCGGGGGGGAAAACACCGGGGAGCTGTTTTTT.

This clonotype was recorded many times. V gene TRBV25-1 combines with J gene TRBJ2-7, with no clear D. This CDR3 spans 15 amino acids. Germline V CDR1 and CDR2: MGHDK, SYGVNS. V lost 3 bases and J lost 7, with 19 bases in between. CDR3 DNA: TGTGCCAGCAGTGAGAGGTGGATTGGGGTGAAGGAGCAGTACTTC. Amino acids: CASSERWIGVKEQYF.

This clonotype showed up many times. V gene TRBV5-1 combines with J gene TRBJ2-1; D is uncertain. Per the germline V gene, CDR1 is SGHRS and CDR2 is YFSETQ. This CDR3 region has 15 residues. Trimming took 0 bases from V and 1 from J, leaving 8 bases between them. The CDR3 spells CASSLVARSYNEQFF. The CDR3 DNA reads TGCGCCAGCAGCTTGGTGGCTAGATCCTACAATGAGCAGTTCTTC.

This clonotype was counted at least ten times. The CDR3 bases are TGTGCCAGTAGACGGACTAGCGAGGGGAATAATGAGCAGTTCTTC. Amino acids: CASRRTSEGNNEQFF. The chain recombines TRBV19 with TRBJ2-1, with 9 bases lining up with TRBD2. The junction had 10 bases not matched to a gene; V was cut back by 6 bases and J by 7 bases. Germline CDR1 is LNHDA and CDR2 is SQIVND (reference sequence). The CDR3 is 15 residues long.

At least ten counts were recorded for this clonotype. The chain recombines TRBV19 with TRBJ1-5, with TRBD1 identical over 7 bases. The germline V gene has CDR1 LNHDA and CDR2 SQIVND (reference sequence). Losses at the gene ends were 10 bases for V and 1 base for J; bases not matched to a gene: 7. There are 14 residues in the CDR3. The CDR3 coding sequence is TGTGCCACTACTTTGACAGGGAGCAATCAGCCCCAGCATTTT. Translating gives CATTLTGSNQPQHF.

This clonotype came up a few times. The rearrangement uses TRBV19 and TRBJ1-2; 7 bases map to TRBD1. The CDR3 consists of 12 residues. V lost 6 bases and J lost 7; bases outside the gene matches: 5. From germline, CDR1 is LNHDA and CDR2 SQIVND (reference sequence). The CDR3 nucleotides are TGTGCCAGTAGCCCGGCAGGGGGTGGCTACACCTTC. Residues: CASSPAGGGYTF.

The chain uses TRBV18 and TRBJ2-5, with 7 nucleotides matching TRBD2. Germline CDR1 is KGHSH and CDR2 is LQKENI. The ends lost 1 base at V and 5 bases at J; junction bases unmatched: 4. The CDR3 contains 14 residues. The DNA of the CDR3 is TGTGCCAGCTCACCACGGAGCGGGGAGGAGACCCAGTACTTC. This translates into CASSPRSGEETQYF.

This clonotype was counted ten times or more. The chain links TRBV10-3 to TRBJ2-7, with TRBD2 matching over 11 bases. CDR3 size: 16 residues. The trim removed 0 bases at V and 2 bases at J, leaving 3 bases unmatched. Per the germline V gene, CDR1 is ENHRY and CDR2 is SYGVKD. This chain's CDR3 is CAISESMGLAAYEQYF. CDR3 DNA sequence: TGTGCCATCAGTGAGTCTATGGGACTAGCGGCCTACGAGCAGTACTTC.

The sample holds many counts of this clonotype. V gene TRBV24-1 combines with J gene TRBJ2-3, with D unresolved. Germline V CDR1 and CDR2: KGHDR, SFDVKD. This CDR3 is built from 14 residues. Between the trimmed V and J ends, which lost 0 bases and 6 bases, there was a span of 9 bases. The CDR3 nucleotides are TGTGCCACCAGTGATTTGACCACCACGGATACGCAGTATTTT. Protein product: CATSDLTTTDTQYF.